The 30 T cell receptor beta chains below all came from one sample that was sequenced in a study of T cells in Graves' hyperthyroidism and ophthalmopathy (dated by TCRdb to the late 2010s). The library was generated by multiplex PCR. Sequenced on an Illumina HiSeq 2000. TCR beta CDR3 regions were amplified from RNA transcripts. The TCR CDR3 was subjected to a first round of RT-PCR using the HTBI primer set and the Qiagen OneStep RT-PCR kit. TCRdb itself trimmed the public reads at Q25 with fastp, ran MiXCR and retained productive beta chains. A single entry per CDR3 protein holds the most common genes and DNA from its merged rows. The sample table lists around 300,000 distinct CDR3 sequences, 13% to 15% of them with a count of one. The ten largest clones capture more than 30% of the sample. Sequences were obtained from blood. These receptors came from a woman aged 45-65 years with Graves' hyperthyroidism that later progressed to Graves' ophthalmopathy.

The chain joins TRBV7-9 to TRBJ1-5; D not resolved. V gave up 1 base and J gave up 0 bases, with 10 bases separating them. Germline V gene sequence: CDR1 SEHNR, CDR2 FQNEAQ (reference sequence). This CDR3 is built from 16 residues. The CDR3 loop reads CASSLEWADSNQPQHF. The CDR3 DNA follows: TGTGCCAGCAGCTTAGAGTGGGCGGATAGCAATCAGCCCCAGCATTTT.

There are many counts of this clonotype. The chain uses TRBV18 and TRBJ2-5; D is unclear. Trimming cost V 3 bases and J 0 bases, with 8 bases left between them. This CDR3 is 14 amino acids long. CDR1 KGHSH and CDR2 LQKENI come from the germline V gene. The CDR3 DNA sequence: TGTGCCAGCTCACCTTGGAGAAACCAAGAGACCCAGTACTTC. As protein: CASSPWRNQETQYF. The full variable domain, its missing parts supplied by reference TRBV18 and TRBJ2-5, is NAGVMQNPRHLVRRRGQEARLRCSPMKGHSHVYWYRQLPEEGLKFMVYLQKENIIDESGMPKERFSAEFPKEGPSILRIQQVVRGDSAAYFCASSPWRNQETQYFGPGTRLLVL.

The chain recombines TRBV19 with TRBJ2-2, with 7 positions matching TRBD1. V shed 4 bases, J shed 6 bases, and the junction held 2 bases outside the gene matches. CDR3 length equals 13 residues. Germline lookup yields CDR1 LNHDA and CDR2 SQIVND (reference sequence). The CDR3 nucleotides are TGTGCCAGTAGTACAACAGGGGCCGGGGAGCTGTTTTTT. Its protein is CASSTTGAGELFF. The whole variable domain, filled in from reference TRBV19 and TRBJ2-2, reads DGGITQSPKYLFRKEGQNVTLSCEQNLNHDAMYWYRQDPGQGLRLIYYSQIVNDFQKGDIAEGYSVSREKKESFPLTVTSAQKNPTAFYLCASSTTGAGELFFGEGSRLTVL.

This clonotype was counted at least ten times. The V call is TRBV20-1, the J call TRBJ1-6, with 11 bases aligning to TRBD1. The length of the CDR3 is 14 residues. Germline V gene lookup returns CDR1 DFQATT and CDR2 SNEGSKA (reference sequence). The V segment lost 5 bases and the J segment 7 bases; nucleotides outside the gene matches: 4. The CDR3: CSARRDRGNSPLHF. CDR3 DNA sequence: TGCAGTGCTCGCCGGGACAGGGGGAATTCACCCCTCCACTTT.

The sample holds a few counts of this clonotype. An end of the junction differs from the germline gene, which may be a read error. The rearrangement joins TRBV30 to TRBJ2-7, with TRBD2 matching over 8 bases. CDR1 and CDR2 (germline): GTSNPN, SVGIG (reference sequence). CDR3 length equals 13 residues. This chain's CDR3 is CTWSVRGGSGQYF. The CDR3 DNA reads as TGTACCTGGAGTGTACGGGGGGGCTCGGGGCAGTACTTC. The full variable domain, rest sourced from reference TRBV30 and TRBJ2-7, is SQTIHQWPATLVQPVGSPLSLECTVEGTSNPNLYWYRQAAGRGLQLLFYSVGIGQISSEVPQNLSASRPQDRQFILSSKKLLLSDSGFYLCTWSVRGGSGQYFGPGTRLTVT.

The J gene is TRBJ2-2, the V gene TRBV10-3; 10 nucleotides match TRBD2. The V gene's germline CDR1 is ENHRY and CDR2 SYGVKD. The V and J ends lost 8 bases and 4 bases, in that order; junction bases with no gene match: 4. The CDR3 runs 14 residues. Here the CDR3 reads CAIGGLAATGELFF. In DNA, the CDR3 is TGTGCCATCGGTGGACTAGCGGCCACCGGGGAGCTGTTTTTT.

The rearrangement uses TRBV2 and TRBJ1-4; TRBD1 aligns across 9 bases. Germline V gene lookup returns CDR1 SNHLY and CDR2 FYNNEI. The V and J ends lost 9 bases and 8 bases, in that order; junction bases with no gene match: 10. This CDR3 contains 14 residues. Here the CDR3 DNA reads TGTGCCAGATCCTCCGGGACAGGGAGCGAAAAACTGTTTTTT. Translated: CARSSGTGSEKLFF.

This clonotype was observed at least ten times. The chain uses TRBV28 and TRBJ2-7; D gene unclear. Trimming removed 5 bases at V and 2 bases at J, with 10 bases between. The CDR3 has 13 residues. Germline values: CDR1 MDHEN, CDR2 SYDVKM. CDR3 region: CASSPRRTYEQYF. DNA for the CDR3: TGTGCCAGCAGTCCTCGACGGACCTACGAGCAGTACTTC.

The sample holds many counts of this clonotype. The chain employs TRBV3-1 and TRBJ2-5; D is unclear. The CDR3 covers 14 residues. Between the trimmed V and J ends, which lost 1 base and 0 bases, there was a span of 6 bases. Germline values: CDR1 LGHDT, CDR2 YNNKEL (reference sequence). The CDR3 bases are TGTGCCAGCAGCCAAGGCCGCCACCAAGAGACCCAGTACTTC. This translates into CASSQGRHQETQYF.

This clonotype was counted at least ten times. This CDR3 is CASRRPGNSNQPQHF. The CDR3 bases are TGTGCCAGCAGGCGACCTGGTAATAGCAATCAGCCCCAGCATTTT. The chain is built from TRBV28 and TRBJ1-5, with D hard to call. V lost 6 bases, J lost 0 bases, and 12 bases lay in between. Germline values: CDR1 MDHEN, CDR2 SYDVKM. The CDR3 extends over 15 amino acids.

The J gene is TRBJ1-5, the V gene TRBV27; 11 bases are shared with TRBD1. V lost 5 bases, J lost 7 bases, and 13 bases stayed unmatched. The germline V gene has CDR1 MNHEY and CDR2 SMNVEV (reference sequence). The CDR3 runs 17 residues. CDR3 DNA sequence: TGTGCCAGCAGTCCCCAGGTTGGACAGGGGGCGCAGCAGCCCCAGCATTTT. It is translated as CASSPQVGQGAQQPQHF.

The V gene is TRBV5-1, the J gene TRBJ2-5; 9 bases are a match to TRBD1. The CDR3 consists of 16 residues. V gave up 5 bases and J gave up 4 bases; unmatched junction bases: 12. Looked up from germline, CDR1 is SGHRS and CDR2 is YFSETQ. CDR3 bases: TGCGCCAGCAGTTTTGCGCCGGGACAGGGAGGAGAGACCCAGTACTTC. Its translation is CASSFAPGQGGETQYF.

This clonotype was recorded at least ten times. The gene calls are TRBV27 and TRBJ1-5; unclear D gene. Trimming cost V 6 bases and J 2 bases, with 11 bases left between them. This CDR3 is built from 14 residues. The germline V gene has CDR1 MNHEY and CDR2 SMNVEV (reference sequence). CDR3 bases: TGTGCCAGCAGCCCGGGGATCGGCAATCAGCCCCAGCATTTT. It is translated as CASSPGIGNQPQHF.

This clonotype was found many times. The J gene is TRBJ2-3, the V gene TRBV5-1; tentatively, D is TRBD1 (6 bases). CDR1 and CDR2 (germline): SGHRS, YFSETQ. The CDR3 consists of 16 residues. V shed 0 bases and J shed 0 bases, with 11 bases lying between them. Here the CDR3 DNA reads TGCGCCAGCAGCTTGGCCCAGGGGCCTAGCACAGATACGCAGTATTTT. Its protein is CASSLAQGPSTDTQYF.

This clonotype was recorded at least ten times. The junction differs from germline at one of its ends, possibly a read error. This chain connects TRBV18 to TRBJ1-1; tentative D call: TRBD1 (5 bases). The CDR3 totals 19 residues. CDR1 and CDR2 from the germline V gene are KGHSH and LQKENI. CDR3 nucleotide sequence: TGTGCCAGCTCACCACCGGGTACCCCCCTACAGGACCTGAACACTGAGGCTTTCTTT. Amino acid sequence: CASSPPGTPLQDLNTEAFF.

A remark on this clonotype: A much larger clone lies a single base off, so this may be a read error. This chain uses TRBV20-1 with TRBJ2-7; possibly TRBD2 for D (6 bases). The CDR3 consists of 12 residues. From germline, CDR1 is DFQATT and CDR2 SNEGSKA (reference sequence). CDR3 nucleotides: TGCAGTGCTGGGGACTCCCCCTACAAGCAGTACTTC. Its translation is CSAGDSPYKQYF.

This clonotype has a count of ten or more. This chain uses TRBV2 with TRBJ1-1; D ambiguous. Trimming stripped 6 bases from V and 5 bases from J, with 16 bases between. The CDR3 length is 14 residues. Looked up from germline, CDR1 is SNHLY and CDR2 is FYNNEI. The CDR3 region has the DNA TGTGCCAGCAGCCTCGCAGAAAGGGCGACTGAAGCTTTCTTT. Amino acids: CASSLAERATEAFF. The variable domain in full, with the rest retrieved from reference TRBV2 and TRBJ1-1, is EPEVTQTPSHQVTQMGQEVILRCVPISNHLYFYWYRQILGQKVEFLVSFYNNEISEKSEIFDDQFSVERPDGSNFTLKIRSTKLEDSAMYFCASSLAERATEAFFGQGTRLTVV.

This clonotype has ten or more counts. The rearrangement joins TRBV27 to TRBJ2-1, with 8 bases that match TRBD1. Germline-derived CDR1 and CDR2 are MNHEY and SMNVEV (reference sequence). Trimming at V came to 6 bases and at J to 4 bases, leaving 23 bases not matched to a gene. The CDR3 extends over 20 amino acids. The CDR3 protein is CASRRTGTGLLRSTYNEQFF. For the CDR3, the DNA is TGTGCCAGCAGACGAACCGGGACAGGACTCTTGAGGTCTACTTACAATGAGCAGTTCTTC.

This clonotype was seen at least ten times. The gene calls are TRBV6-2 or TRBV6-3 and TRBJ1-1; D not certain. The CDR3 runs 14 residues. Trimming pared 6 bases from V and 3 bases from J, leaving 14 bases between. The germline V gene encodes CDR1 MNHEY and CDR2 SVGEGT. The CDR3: CASREFSGDTEAFF. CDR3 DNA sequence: TGTGCCAGCAGGGAATTCTCCGGGGACACTGAAGCTTTCTTT.

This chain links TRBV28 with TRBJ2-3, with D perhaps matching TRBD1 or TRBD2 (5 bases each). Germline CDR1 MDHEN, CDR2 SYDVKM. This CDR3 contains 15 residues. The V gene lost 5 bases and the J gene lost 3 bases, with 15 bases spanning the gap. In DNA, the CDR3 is TGTGCCAGCAGTCCCATGGGGGAGATGACAGATACGCAGTATTTT. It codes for CASSPMGEMTDTQYF.

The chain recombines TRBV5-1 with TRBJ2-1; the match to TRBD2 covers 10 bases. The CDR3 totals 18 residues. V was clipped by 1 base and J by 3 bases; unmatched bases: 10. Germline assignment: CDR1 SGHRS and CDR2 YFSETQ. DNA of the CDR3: TGCGCCAGCAGCTTGTATCTCCGGACTAGCGGAAACTACAATGAGCAGTTCTTC. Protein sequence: CASSLYLRTSGNYNEQFF.

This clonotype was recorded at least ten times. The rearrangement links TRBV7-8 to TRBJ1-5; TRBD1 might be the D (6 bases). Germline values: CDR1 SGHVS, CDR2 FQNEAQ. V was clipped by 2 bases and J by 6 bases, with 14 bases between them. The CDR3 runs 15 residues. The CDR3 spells CASSLRGAVFQPQHF. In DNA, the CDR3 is TGTGCCAGCAGCTTACGGGGGGCGGTTTTTCAGCCCCAGCATTTT.

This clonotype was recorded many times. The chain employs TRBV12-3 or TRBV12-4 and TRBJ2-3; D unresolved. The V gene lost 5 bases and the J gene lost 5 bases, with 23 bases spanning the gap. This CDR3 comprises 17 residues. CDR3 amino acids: CASSGPLKDPPGDTQYF. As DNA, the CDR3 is TGTGCCAGCAGTGGGCCCCTAAAGGACCCTCCGGGAGATACGCAGTATTTT.

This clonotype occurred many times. The CDR3 nucleotides read TGTGCCATCAGTGAGTCGGGAGAGAGGGGAAGAGACACTGAAGCTTTCTTT. It translates to CAISESGERGRDTEAFF. The rearrangement joins TRBV10-3 to TRBJ1-1; a weak D match, TRBD1 (5 bases). The CDR3 totals 17 residues. Trimming pared 0 bases from V and 3 bases from J, leaving 17 bases between. Per the germline V gene, CDR1 is ENHRY and CDR2 is SYGVKD.

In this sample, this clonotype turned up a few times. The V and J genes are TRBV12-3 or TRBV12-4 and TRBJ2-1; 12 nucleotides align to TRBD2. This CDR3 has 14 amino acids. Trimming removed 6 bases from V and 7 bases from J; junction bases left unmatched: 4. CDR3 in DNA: TGTGCCAGCAGCCCCCTAGCGGGAGGGAATGAGCAGTTCTTC. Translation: CASSPLAGGNEQFF.

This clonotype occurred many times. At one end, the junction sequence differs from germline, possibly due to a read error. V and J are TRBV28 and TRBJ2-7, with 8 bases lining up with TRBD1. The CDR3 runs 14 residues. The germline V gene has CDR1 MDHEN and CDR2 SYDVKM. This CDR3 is CATSQVTGGYEQYF. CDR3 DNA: TGTGCCACCAGTCAGGTAACAGGGGGTTACGAGCAGTACTTC.

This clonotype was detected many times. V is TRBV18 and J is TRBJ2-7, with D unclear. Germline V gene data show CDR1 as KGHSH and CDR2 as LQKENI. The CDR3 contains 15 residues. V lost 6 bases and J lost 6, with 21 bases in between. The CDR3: CASSPSTGRTSEQYF. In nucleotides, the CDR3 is TGTGCCAGCTCTCCCTCCACTGGAAGGACCTCCGAGCAGTACTTC.

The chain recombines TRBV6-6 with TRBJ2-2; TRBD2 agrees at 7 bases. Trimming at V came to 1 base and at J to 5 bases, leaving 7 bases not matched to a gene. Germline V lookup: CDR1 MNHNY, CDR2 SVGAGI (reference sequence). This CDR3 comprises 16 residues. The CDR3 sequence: CASSYFSPSGTGELFF. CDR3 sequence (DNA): TGTGCCAGCAGTTACTTTAGCCCTAGCGGTACCGGGGAGCTGTTTTTT.

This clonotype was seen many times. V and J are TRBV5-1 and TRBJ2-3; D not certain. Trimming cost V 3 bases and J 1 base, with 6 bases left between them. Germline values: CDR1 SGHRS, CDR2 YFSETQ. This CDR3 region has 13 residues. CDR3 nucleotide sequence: TGCGCCAGCAGCTCCGTGGGCACAGATACGCAGTATTTT. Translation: CASSSVGTDTQYF.

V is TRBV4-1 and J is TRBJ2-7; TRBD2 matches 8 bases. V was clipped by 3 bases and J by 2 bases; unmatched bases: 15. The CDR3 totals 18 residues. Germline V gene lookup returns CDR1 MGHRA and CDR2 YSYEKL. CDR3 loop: CASSHSPGASGRAYEQYF. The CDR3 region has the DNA TGCGCCAGCAGCCACTCCCCGGGTGCGTCCGGGAGGGCCTACGAGCAGTACTTC.